The 21 T cell receptor beta chains listed next were all sequenced from one sample in a study of T cell repertoires in cytomegalovirus infection. A single record per CDR3 protein comes from TCRdb applying MiXCR to the reads. The data hold around 770,000 distinct CDR3 sequences, with 25% to 30% observed a single time. The antigens for these receptors are not known. This material consisted of cultured CD8+ T cells from PBMCs, taken from culture after CMV antigen stimulation. These receptors were taken from a human donor in good health (CMV status not recorded). Some clones in this sample may be carry-over from other donors' samples.

This sequence joins TRBV15 and TRBJ2-7, with 9 positions matching TRBD1. Germline V gene data show CDR1 as LNHNV and CDR2 as YYDKDF (reference sequence). J was trimmed by 5 bases and V by 3 bases; bases with no gene match: 5. The CDR3 has 14 amino acids. DNA of the CDR3: TGTGCCACCAGCAGGGACAGGGGTAGGAACGAGCAGTACTTC. Its protein is CATSRDRGRNEQYF.

This clonotype was counted at least ten times. The chain has TRBV12-3 or TRBV12-4 and TRBJ1-4; no clear D. This CDR3 comprises 18 residues. Between the trimmed V and J ends, which lost 1 base and 6 bases, there was a span of 21 bases. The CDR3 nucleotides read TGTGCCAGCAGTTTAGTAATTAACGAAAGGAGGGTGCATGAAAAACTGTTTTTT. It encodes CASSLVINERRVHEKLFF.

In its sample, this clonotype was seen a few times. The chain employs TRBV6-6 and TRBJ2-7, with TRBD2 matching over 12 bases. The germline CDR1 and CDR2 sequences are MNHNY and SVGAGI (reference sequence). The CDR3 is 20 residues long. Germline trimming cut 2 bases from V and 1 base from J; bases unmatched to any gene: 15. In DNA form, the CDR3 reads TGTGCCAGCAGTTACCCTCCACTAGCGGGGGGTGTTTTTAGATCCTACGAGCAGTACTTC. As protein: CASSYPPLAGGVFRSYEQYF.

This clonotype was seen more than once but under ten times. The rearrangement joins TRBV19 to TRBJ2-3, with D hard to call. V lost 4 bases to trimming and J lost 3 bases, with 20 bases between them. The CDR3 consists of 17 residues. CDR1 and CDR2 from the germline V gene are LNHDA and SQIVND (reference sequence). CDR3: CASSTIRQVPSTDTQYF. For the CDR3, the DNA is TGTGCCAGTAGTACGATAAGGCAGGTACCATCAACAGATACGCAGTATTTT.

This clonotype came up a few times. The chain couples TRBV6-1 to TRBJ1-5; 8 bases match TRBD1. The CDR3 has 16 residues. Looked up from germline, CDR1 is MNHNS and CDR2 is SASEGT. Trimming cost V 2 bases and J 5 bases; bases outside gene matches: 8. The CDR3 is CASSEIRTGPHQPQHF. CDR3 in DNA: TGTGCCAGCAGTGAAATTAGGACAGGGCCTCATCAGCCCCAGCATTTT.

This clonotype appeared many times. This rearrangement joins TRBV11-2 to TRBJ2-3; D gene uncertain. V shed 4 bases and J shed 4 bases, with 12 bases lying between them. In germline, CDR1 is SGHAT, CDR2 FQNNGV. The CDR3 has 14 residues. The CDR3 here is CASSSDLPADTQYF. The CDR3 DNA sequence: TGTGCCAGCAGCTCTGACCTTCCCGCAGATACGCAGTATTTT. The full variable domain, completed using reference TRBV11-2 and TRBJ2-3, is EAGVAQSPRYKIIEKRQSVAFWCNPISGHATLYWYQQILGQGPKLLIQFQNNGVVDDSQLPKDRFSAERLKGVDSTLKIQPAKLEDSAVYLCASSSDLPADTQYFGPGTRLTVL.

The chain couples TRBV11-1 to TRBJ2-1; a weak D match, TRBD1 (5 bases). The ends were cut back, 0 bases at V and 3 bases at J, with 6 bases in the middle. The CDR3 contains 14 residues. Germline V gene data show CDR1 as SGHAT and CDR2 as FQDESV (reference sequence). CDR3 region: CASSLAQGYNEQFF. Here the CDR3 DNA reads TGTGCCAGCAGCTTAGCGCAGGGCTACAATGAGCAGTTCTTC.

This clonotype occurred a few times. The gene calls are TRBV6-1 and TRBJ2-4, with a possible D match to TRBD1 (6 bases). V was trimmed by 2 bases and J by 8 bases, leaving 13 bases between them. CDR1 is MNHNS, CDR2 SASEGT, per germline. This CDR3 comprises 14 residues. The CDR3 DNA reads TGTGCCAGCAGTGAATTTCAGGGGTGGGACATTCAGTACTTC. This gives the protein CASSEFQGWDIQYF.

The V gene is TRBV4-1, the J gene TRBJ1-2; 7 nucleotides agree with TRBD1. CDR1 MGHRA and CDR2 YSYEKL come from the germline V gene. The CDR3 consists of 14 residues. The V and J ends lost 0 bases and 5 bases, in that order; junction bases with no gene match: 3. The CDR3, as DNA: TGCGCCAGCAGCCAAGATAGCAGGGGGTATGGCTACACCTTC. It codes for CASSQDSRGYGYTF.

The chain has TRBV9 and TRBJ2-1; weak D call: TRBD1 (6 bases). Germline CDR1 is SGDLS and CDR2 is YYNGEE. Trimming pared 3 bases from V and 1 base from J, leaving 11 bases between. The CDR3 runs 15 residues. CDR3 loop: CASSERGISYNEQFF. Here the CDR3 DNA reads TGTGCCAGCAGCGAAAGGGGGATATCCTACAATGAGCAGTTCTTC.

The chain couples TRBV3-1 to TRBJ1-1; D uncertain. Per germline, CDR1 LGHDT and CDR2 YNNKEL (reference sequence). V was cut by 4 bases and J by 0 bases, with 9 bases left in between. CDR3 size: 14 residues. CDR3 sequence reads: CASSPVPMNTEAFF. In nucleotides, the CDR3 is TGTGCCAGCAGCCCCGTTCCCATGAACACTGAAGCTTTCTTT.

This clonotype was detected a few times. The gene calls are TRBV5-8 and TRBJ1-5; D uncertain. In germline, CDR1 is SGHTS, CDR2 YDEGEE. This CDR3 is 15 amino acids long. The ends were cut back, 0 bases at V and 0 bases at J, with 7 bases in the middle. CDR3 sequence (DNA): TGTGCCAGCAGCTTGGACACCAGTAGCAATCAGCCCCAGCATTTT. Protein: CASSLDTSSNQPQHF.

This clonotype was seen a few times. The rearrangement joins TRBV6-5 to TRBJ1-5; 7 bases agree with TRBD1. Trimming at V came to 6 bases and at J to 3 bases, leaving 5 bases not matched to a gene. Germline CDR1 and CDR2: MNHEY and SVGAGI. This CDR3 comprises 14 residues. DNA for the CDR3: TGTGCCAGCAGGTCACAGGGGTACAATCAGCCCCAGCATTTT. Protein: CASRSQGYNQPQHF.

The chain recombines TRBV12-3 or TRBV12-4 with TRBJ2-7; D remains unclear. This CDR3 is built from 12 residues. Trimming took 3 bases from V and 5 from J, leaving 8 bases between them. CDR3 in DNA: TGTGCCAGCAGTTTTGGTAGGAACGAGCAGTACGTC. Protein: CASSFGRNEQYV.

J is TRBJ1-5 and V is TRBV4-1, with 8 positions matching TRBD1. CDR3 size: 17 residues. V shed 3 bases, J shed 0 bases, and the junction held 7 bases outside the gene matches. The germline gives CDR1 MGHRA, CDR2 YSYEKL. CDR3 sequence (DNA): TGCGCCAGCAGCCATCCAGGGGGCGATTATAGCAATCAGCCCCAGCATTTT. Its protein is CASSHPGGDYSNQPQHF.

The chain recombines TRBV29-1 with TRBJ1-1, with 7 bases identical to TRBD1. The CDR3 contains 11 residues. With 7 bases clipped from V and 11 bases from J, the junction kept 10 bases outside the gene matches. CDR1 and CDR2 from the germline V gene are SQVTM and ANQGSEA. The CDR3 nucleotides are TGCAGCGCCAATCCGACAGGGAGGGCTTTCTTT. Translating it yields CSANPTGRAFF. Full variable domain (rest looked up from reference TRBV29-1 and TRBJ1-1): SAVISQKPSRDICQRGTSLTIQCQVDSQVTMMFWYRQQPGQSLTLIATANQGSEATYESGFVIDKFPISRPNLTFSTLTVSNMSPEDSSIYLCSANPTGRAFFGQGTRLTVV.

Many counts were recorded for this clonotype. The chain uses TRBV20-1 and TRBJ2-3, with D maybe TRBD2 (6 bases). CDR1 DFQATT and CDR2 SNEGSKA come from the germline V gene (reference sequence). Trimming stripped 0 bases from V and 3 bases from J, with 22 bases between. The CDR3 has 18 amino acids. CDR3 residues: CSARDARPRGWMTDTQYF. In DNA form, the CDR3 reads TGCAGTGCTAGAGATGCCCGTCCCCGGGGGTGGATGACAGATACGCAGTATTTT.

In this sample, this clonotype turned up many times. The V and J genes are TRBV19 and TRBJ1-1; D not certain. Deletions cut 10 bases from V and 0 bases from J, with 12 bases between. The CDR3 contains 13 residues. Per germline, CDR1 LNHDA and CDR2 SQIVND (reference sequence). CDR3: CAISRTLNTEAFF. CDR3 nucleotides: TGTGCCATTTCCAGGACTTTGAACACTGAAGCTTTCTTT. The variable domain in full, with the rest retrieved from reference TRBV19 and TRBJ1-1, is DGGITQSPKYLFRKEGQNVTLSCEQNLNHDAMYWYRQDPGQGLRLIYYSQIVNDFQKGDIAEGYSVSREKKESFPLTVTSAQKNPTAFYLCAISRTLNTEAFFGQGTRLTVV.

The gene calls are TRBV28 and TRBJ1-2; 7 nucleotides agree with TRBD1. The CDR3 runs 14 residues. Trimming cost V 7 bases and J 3 bases; bases outside gene matches: 8. Germline assignment: CDR1 MDHEN and CDR2 SYDVKM. DNA for the CDR3: TGTGCCAGCATCGGGGGGCAGGGGGACTATGGCTACACCTTC. Amino acid sequence: CASIGGQGDYGYTF.

The V call is TRBV7-9, the J call TRBJ2-1, with TRBD2 matching over 7 bases. The V segment lost 3 bases and the J segment 6 bases; nucleotides outside the gene matches: 8. The CDR3 runs to 15 residues. Per germline, CDR1 SEHNR and CDR2 FQNEAQ (reference sequence). CDR3 coding DNA: TGTGCCAGCAGCTTCGTGGGGGGAGGGCCCAATGAGCAGTTCTTC. Amino acid sequence: CASSFVGGGPNEQFF.

This clonotype was counted a few times. This chain connects TRBV4-1 to TRBJ2-1; 9 nucleotides agree with TRBD2. Germline CDR1 and CDR2: MGHRA and YSYEKL. The CDR3 covers 15 residues. V shed 4 bases, J shed 3 bases, and the junction held 4 bases outside the gene matches. Here the CDR3 DNA reads TGCGCCAGCAGCCCTCTAGCGGGGTACTACAATGAGCAGTTCTTC. It codes for CASSPLAGYYNEQFF.